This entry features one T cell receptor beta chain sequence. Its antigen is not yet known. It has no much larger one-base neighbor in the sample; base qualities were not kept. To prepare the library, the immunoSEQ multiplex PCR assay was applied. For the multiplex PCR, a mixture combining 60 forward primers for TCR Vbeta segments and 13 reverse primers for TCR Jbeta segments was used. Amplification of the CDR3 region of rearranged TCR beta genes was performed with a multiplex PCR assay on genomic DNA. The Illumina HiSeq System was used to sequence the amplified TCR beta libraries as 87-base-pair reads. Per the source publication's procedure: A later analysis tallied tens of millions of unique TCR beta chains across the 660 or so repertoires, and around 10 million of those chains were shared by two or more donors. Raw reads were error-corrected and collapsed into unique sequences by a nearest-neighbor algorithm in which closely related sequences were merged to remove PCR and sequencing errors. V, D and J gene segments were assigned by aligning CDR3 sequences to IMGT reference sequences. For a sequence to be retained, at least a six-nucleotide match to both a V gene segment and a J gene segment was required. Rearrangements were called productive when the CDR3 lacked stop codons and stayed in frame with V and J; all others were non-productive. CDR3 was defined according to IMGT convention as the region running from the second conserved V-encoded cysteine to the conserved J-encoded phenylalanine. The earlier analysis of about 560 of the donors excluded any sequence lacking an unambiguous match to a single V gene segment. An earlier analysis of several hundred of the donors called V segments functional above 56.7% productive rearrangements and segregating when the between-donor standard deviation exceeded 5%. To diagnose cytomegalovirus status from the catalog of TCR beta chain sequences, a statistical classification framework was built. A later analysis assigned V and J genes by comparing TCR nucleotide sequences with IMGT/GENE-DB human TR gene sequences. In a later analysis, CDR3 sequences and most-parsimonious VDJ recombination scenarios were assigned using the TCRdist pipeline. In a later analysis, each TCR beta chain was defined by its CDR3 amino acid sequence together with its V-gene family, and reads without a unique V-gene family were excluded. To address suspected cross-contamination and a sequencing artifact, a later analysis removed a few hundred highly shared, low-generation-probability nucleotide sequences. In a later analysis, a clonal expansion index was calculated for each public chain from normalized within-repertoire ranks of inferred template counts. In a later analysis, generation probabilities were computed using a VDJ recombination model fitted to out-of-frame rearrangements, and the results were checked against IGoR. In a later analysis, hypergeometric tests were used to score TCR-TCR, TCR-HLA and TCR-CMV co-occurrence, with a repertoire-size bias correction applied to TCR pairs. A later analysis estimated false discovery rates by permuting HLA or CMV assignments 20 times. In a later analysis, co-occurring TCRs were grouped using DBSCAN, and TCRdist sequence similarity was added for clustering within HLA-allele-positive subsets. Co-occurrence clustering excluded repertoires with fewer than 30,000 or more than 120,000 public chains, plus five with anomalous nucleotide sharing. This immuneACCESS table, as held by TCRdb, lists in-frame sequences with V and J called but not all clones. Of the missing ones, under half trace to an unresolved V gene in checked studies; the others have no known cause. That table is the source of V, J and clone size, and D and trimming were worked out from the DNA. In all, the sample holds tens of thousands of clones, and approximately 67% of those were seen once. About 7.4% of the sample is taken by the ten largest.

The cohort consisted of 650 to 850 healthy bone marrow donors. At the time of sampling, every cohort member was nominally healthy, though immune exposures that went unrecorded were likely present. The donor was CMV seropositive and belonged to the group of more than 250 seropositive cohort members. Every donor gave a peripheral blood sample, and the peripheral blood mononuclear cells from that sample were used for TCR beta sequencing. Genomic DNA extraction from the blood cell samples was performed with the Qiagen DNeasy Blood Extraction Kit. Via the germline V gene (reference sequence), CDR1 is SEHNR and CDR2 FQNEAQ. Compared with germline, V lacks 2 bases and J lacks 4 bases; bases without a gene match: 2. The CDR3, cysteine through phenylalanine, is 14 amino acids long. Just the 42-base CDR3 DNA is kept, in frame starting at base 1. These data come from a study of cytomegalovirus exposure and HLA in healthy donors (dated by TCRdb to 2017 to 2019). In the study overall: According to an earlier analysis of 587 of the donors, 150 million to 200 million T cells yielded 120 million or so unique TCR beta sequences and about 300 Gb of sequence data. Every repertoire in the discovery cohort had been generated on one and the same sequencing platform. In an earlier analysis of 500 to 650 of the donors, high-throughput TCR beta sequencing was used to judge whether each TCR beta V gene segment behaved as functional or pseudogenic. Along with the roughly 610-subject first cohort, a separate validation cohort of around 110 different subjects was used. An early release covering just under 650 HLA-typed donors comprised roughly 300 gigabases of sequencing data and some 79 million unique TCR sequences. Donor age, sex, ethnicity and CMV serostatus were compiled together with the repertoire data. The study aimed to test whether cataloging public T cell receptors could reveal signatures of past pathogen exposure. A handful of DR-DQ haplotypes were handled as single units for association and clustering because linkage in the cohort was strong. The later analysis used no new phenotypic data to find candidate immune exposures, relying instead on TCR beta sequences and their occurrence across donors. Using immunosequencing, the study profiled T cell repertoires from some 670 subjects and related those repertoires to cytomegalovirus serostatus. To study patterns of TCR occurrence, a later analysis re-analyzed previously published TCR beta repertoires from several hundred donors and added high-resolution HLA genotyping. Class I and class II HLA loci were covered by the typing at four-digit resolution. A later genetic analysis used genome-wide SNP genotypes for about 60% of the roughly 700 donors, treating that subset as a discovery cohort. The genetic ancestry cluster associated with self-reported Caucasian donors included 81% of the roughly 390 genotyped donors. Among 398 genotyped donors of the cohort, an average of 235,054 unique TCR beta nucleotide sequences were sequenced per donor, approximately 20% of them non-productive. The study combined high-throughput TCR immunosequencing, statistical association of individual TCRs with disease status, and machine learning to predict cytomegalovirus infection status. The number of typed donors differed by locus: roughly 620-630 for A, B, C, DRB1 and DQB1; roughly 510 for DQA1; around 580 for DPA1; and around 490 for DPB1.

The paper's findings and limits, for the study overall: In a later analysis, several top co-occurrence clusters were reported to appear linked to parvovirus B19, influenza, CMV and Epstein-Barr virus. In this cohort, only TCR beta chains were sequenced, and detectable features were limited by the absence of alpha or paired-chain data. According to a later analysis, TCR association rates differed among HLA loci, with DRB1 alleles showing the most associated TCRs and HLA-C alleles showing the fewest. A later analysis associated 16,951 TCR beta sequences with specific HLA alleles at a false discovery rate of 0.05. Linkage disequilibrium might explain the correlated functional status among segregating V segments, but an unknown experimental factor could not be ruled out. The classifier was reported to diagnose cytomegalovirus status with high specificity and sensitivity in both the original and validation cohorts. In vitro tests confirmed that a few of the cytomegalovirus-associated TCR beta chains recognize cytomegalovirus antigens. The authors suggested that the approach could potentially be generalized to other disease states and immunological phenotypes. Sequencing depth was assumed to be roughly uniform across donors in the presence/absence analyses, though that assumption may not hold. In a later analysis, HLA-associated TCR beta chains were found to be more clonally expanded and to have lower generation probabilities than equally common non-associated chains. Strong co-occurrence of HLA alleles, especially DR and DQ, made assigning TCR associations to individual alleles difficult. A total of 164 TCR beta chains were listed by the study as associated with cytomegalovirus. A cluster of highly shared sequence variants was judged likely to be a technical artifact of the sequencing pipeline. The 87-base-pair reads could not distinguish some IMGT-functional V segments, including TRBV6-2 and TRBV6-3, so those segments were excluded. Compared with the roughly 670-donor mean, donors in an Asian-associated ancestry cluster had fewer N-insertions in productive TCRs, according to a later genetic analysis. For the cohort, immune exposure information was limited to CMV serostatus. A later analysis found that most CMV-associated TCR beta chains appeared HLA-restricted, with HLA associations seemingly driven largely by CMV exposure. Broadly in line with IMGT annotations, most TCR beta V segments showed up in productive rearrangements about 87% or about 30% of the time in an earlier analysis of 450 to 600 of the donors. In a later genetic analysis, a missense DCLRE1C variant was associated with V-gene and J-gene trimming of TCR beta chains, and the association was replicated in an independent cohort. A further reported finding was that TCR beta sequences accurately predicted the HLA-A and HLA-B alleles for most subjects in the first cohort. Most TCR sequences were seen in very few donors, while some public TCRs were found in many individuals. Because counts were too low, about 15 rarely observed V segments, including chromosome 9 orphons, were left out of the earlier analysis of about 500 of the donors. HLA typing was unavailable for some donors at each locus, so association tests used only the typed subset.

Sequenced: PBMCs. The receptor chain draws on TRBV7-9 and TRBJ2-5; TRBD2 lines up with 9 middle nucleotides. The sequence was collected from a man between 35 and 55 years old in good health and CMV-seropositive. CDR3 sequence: CASSLLAGRETQYF. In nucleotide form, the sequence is TGTGCCAGCAGCTTACTAGCGGGACGAGAGACCCAGTACTTC.